This TCR beta chain was identified in a study of beta chain features in type 1 diabetes. Overall study findings and caveats: Moderate yet significant TCRB CDR3 shortening was seen in Type 1 diabetes patients in all four CD4+ subsets.

This clone occurred a few times. The antigen is not known. This CDR3 contains 15 residues. Germline V gene lookup returns CDR1 MNHEY and CDR2 SVGAGI. V lost 2 bases and J lost 3, with 12 bases in between. The sequenced template was cDNA made from the entire isolated RNA. Clones were read by immunoSEQ multiplex PCR, and TCRdb kept only the in-frame ones, dropping some. The data hold more than 300,000 clones, with around 12% observed a single time. This receptor was taken from a young woman with type 1 diabetes. The gene calls are TRBV6-5 and TRBJ2-3; TRBD2 is a possible D gene (6 bases). The sequenced material came from naive CD4+ T cells from blood. The CDR3 nucleotides read TGTGCCAGCAGTTACGGCTCGGGGGAGACAGATACGCAGTATTTT. Translation: CASSYGSGETDTQYF.